This TCR beta chain was obtained from a study of siplizumab effects on memory and regulatory T cells. Assay: immunoSEQ multiplex PCR; the TCRdb copy retains only in-frame clones and omits some. The repertoire includes about 50,000 clones, 85% to 95% of them detected once, and under 20% sits in the top ten. The V gene end was trimmed by 1 base and the J gene end by 9 bases; junction bases not matched to a gene: 7. Germline lookup yields CDR1 SGHAT and CDR2 FQNNGV. This CDR3 is built from 15 residues. This chain links TRBV11-2 with TRBJ2-1; 9 nucleotides align to TRBD2. Sequenced input: CD8+ T cells sorted from blood. This receptor was taken from a human donor in good health. The CDR3, as DNA: TGTGCCAGCAGCTTAGTCGCGGGAGGGCAGCTTGAGCAGTTCTTC. Protein: CASSLVAGGQLEQFF.